There are a few counts of the clone carrying this T cell receptor beta chain. In patients aged 18 to 65, hyperthyroidism was newly diagnosed, with duration under 2 months. Any patient presenting with uncontrolled infection, other autoimmune disease, pregnancy or lactation was left out. Amplified regions were TCR beta CDR3 sequences from RNA transcripts. The TCR CDR3 was amplified in a first-round RT-PCR using the HTBI primer set. From the multiplex PCR reads, TCRdb called clonotypes with MiXCR, one entry per CDR3 protein. Here the sample spans 460,000 or so distinct CDR3 sequences, approximately 15% being singletons. This CDR3 region has 14 residues. Germline V gives CDR1 GTSNPN, CDR2 SVGIG (reference sequence). Trimming removed 4 bases from V and 5 bases from J, with 17 bases in between. This sample was taken from a study of T cells in Graves' hyperthyroidism and ophthalmopathy. Study summary: At the time of initial diagnosis and before any treatment, peripheral blood was collected.

Sequencing was performed on blood. The V and J genes are TRBV30 and TRBJ2-5, with D perhaps matching TRBD2 (5 bases). This clonotype was obtained from a woman aged 18-29 years with Graves' hyperthyroidism. CDR3 sequence: CAWTQKRVGETQYF. As DNA, the CDR3 is TGTGCCTGGACCCAAAAGAGGGTTGGGGAGACCCAGTACTTC. The full variable domain, completed using reference TRBV30 and TRBJ2-5, is SQTIHQWPATLVQPVGSPLSLECTVEGTSNPNLYWYRQAAGRGLQLLFYSVGIGQISSEVPQNLSASRPQDRQFILSSKKLLLSDSGFYLCAWTQKRVGETQYFGPGTRLLVL.